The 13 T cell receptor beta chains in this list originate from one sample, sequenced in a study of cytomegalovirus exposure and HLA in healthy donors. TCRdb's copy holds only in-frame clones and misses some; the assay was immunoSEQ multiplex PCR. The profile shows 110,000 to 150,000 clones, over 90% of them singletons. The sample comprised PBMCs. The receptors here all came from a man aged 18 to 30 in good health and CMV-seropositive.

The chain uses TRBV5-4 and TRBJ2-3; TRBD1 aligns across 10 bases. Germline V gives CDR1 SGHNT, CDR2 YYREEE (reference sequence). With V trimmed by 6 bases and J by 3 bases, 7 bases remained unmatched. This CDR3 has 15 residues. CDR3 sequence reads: CASIQDRGRTDTQYF. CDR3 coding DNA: TGTGCCAGCATCCAAGACAGGGGGCGAACAGATACGCAGTATTTT.

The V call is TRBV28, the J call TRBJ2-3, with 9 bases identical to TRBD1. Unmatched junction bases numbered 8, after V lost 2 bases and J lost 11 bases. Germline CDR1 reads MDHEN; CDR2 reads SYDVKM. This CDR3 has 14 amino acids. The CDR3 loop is CASSLNTGGVKQYF. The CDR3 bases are TGTGCCAGCAGTTTAAACACAGGGGGCGTAAAGCAGTATTTT.

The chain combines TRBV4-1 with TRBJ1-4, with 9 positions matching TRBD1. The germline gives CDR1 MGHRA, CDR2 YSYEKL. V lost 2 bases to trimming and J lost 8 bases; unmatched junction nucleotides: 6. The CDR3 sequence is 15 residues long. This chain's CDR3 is CASSQTGTGREKLFF. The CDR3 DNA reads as TGCGCCAGCAGCCAAACCGGGACAGGGCGCGAAAAACTGTTTTTT.

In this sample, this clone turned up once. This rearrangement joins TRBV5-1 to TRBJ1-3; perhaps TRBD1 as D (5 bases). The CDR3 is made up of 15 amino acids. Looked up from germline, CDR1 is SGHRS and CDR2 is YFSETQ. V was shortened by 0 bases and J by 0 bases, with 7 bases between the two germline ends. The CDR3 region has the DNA TGCGCCAGCAGCTTGGGACAGTTCTCTGGAAACACCATATATTTT. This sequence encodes CASSLGQFSGNTIYF.

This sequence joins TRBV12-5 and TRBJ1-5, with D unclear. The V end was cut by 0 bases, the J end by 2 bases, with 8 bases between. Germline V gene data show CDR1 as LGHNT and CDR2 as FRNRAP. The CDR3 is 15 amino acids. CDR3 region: CASGLVLIGNQPQHF. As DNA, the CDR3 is TGTGCTAGTGGTTTGGTATTAATCGGCAATCAGCCCCAGCATTTT.

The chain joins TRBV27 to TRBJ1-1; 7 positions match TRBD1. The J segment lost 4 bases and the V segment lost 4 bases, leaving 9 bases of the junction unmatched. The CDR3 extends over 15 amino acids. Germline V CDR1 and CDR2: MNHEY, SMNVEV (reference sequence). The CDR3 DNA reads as TGTGCCAGCAGTTCAATATCGGGACAGATCACTGAAGCTTTCTTT. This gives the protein CASSSISGQITEAFF.

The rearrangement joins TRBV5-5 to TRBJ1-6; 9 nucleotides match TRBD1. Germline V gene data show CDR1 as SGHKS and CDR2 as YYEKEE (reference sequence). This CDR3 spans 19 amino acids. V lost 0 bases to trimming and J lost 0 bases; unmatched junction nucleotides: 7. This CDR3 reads CASSLDRGPSGSYNSPLHF. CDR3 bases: TGTGCCAGCAGCTTGGACAGGGGGCCCTCGGGCTCCTATAATTCACCCCTCCACTTT.

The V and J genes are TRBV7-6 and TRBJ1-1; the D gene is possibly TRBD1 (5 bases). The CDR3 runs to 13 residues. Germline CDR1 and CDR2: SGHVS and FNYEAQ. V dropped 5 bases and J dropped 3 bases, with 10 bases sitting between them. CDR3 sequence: CASSLRVDTEAFF. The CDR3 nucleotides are TGTGCCAGCAGCCTCAGGGTGGACACTGAAGCTTTCTTT. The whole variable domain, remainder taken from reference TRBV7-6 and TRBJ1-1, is GAGVSQSPRYKVTKRGQDVALRCDPISGHVSLYWYRQALGQGPEFLTYFNYEAQQDKSGLPNDRFSAERPEGSISTLTIQRTEQRDSAMYRCASSLRVDTEAFFGQGTRLTVV.

The CDR3 region is CASSVQGRGYEQYF. As DNA, the CDR3 is TGTGCCAGCAGTGTACAGGGGCGCGGGTACGAGCAGTACTTC. The chain links TRBV6-1 to TRBJ2-7; 7 bases are shared with TRBD1. This CDR3 has 14 amino acids. CDR1 MNHNS and CDR2 SASEGT come from the germline V gene. V shed 4 bases and J 4 bases; nucleotides not matched to a gene: 7.

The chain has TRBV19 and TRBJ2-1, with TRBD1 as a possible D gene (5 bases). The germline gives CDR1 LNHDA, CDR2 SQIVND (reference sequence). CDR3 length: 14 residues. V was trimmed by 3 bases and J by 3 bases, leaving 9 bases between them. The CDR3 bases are TGTGCCAGTAGTATGGGGCAGGGCTACAATGAGCAGTTCTTC. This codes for CASSMGQGYNEQFF.

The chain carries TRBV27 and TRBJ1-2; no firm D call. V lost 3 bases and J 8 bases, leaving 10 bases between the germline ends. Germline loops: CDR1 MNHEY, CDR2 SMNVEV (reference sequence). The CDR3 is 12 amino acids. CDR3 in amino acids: CASSLSGSGYTF. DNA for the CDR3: TGTGCCAGCAGTTTGTCCGGTTCCGGCTACACCTTC.

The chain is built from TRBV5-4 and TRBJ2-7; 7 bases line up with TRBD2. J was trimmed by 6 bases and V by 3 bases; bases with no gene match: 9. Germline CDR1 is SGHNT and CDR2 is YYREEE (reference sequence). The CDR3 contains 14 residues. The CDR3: CASSSPGGRGEQYF. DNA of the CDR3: TGTGCCAGCAGCTCTCCGGGAGGCCGGGGCGAGCAGTACTTC.

This chain's CDR3 is CASSLRGLTGETQYF. The CDR3 region has the DNA TGTGCCAGCAGTTTAAGGGGACTTACCGGGGAGACCCAGTACTTC. The chain couples TRBV27 to TRBJ2-5, with D possibly TRBD2 on 6 matching bases. The V gene's germline CDR1 is MNHEY and CDR2 SMNVEV (reference sequence). The CDR3 covers 15 residues. Trimming left V 2 bases short and J 5 bases short, with 15 bases between.